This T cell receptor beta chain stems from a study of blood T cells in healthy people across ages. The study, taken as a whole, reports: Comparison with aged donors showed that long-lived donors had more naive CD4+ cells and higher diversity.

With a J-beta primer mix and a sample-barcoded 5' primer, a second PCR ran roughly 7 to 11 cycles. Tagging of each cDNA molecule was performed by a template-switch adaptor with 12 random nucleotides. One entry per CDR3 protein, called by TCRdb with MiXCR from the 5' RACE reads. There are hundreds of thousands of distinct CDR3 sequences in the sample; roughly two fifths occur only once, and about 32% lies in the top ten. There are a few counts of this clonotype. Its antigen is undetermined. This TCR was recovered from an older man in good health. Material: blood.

CDR3 region: CASSYRQASYEQYF. The CDR3 DNA is TGTGCCAGCAGTTACCGACAGGCCTCCTACGAGCAGTACTTC. This chain links TRBV6-2 or TRBV6-3 with TRBJ2-7; D perhaps matches TRBD1 (6 bases). Germline V gene lookup returns CDR1 MNHEY and CDR2 SVGEGT. Trimming stripped 2 bases from V and 0 bases from J, with 8 bases between. The CDR3 spans 14 residues.